What follows are 4 T cell receptor beta chains derived from one specimen sequenced in a study of shared clonotypes between healthy human individuals. Produced via immunoSEQ multiplex PCR; TCRdb's table is partial and in-frame only. This sample has millions of clones, with 85% to 95% found just once. Input material: naive CD4+ T cells sorted from blood. Subset defined: CD45RA+ positively selected. The receptors shown here come from a man aged 18 to 30 in good health.

V usage is TRBV6-5 and J usage is TRBJ2-6; D is ambiguous. The CDR3 has 15 residues. V gave up 2 bases and J gave up 0 bases, with 5 bases separating them. The V gene's germline CDR1 is MNHEY and CDR2 SVGAGI. CDR3 residues: CASSYASSGANVLTF. The CDR3 DNA reads TGTGCCAGCAGTTACGCCAGCTCTGGGGCCAACGTCCTGACTTTC.

The chain recombines TRBV2 with TRBJ2-3; 15 nucleotides align to TRBD2. The germline gives CDR1 SNHLY, CDR2 FYNNEI. The CDR3 is made up of 20 amino acids. V was pared by 4 bases and J by 0 bases, with 11 bases of the junction left unmatched. CDR3 nucleotide sequence: TGTGCCAGCAGTGTTACCGGGACTAGCGGGGGGACTACTAGCACAGATACGCAGTATTTT. Translation: CASSVTGTSGGTTSTDTQYF. Variable domain in full (rest from reference TRBV2 and TRBJ2-3): EPEVTQTPSHQVTQMGQEVILRCVPISNHLYFYWYRQILGQKVEFLVSFYNNEISEKSEIFDDQFSVERPDGSNFTLKIRSTKLEDSAMYFCASSVTGTSGGTTSTDTQYFGPGTRLTVL.

V and J are TRBV7-3 and TRBJ2-2, with D maybe TRBD1 (5 bases). This CDR3 spans 17 amino acids. Germline V gene lookup returns CDR1 SGHTA and CDR2 FQGTGA. Trimming took 5 bases from V and 4 from J, leaving 20 bases between them. CDR3 nucleotides: TGTGCCAGCAGCCCCCAGGGCGAGAAAGGTCGCACCGGGGAGCTGTTTTTT. Translated, it gives CASSPQGEKGRTGELFF.

This chain joins TRBV7-8 and TRBJ2-5; 7 nucleotides align to TRBD2. Germline V gives CDR1 SGHVS, CDR2 FQNEAQ. With 8 bases clipped from V and 5 bases from J, the junction kept 5 bases outside the gene matches. The CDR3 contains 12 residues. The CDR3 loop reads CASAGVRETQYF. As DNA, the CDR3 is TGTGCCAGCGCGGGAGTCCGGGAGACCCAGTACTTC.